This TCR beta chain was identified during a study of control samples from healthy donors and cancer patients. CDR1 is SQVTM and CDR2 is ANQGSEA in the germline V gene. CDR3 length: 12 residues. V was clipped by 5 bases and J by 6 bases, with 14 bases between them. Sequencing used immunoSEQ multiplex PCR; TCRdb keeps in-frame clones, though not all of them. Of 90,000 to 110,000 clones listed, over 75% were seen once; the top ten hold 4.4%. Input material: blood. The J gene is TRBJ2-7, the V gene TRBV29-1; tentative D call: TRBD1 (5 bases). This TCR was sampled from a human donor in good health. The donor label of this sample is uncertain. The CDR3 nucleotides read TGCAGCGTTCTCTCAGGGTCTAGCGAGCAGTACTTC. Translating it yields CSVLSGSSEQYF.